This T cell receptor beta chain was documented in a study of cytomegalovirus exposure and HLA in healthy donors. Across the study: In an earlier analysis, 95 million to 140 million unique TCR beta sequences were found from 150 million to 200 million T cells. A preliminary data release comprised tens of millions of unique TCRs obtained from HLA-typed donors.

Comment on this clone: Antigen unknown.

Study-level findings and limits: TCR beta V- and J-gene trimming, according to a later analysis, was linked to a missense DCLRE1C variant. For most TCR beta V segments, an earlier analysis put the productive rate at about 87% or about 30% of the time.

PCR amplification relied on 60 Vbeta primers (plus 13 Jbeta primers). TCRdb's table, derived via immunoSEQ multiplex PCR, lists solely in-frame clones and lacks some. Here the sample spans around 130,000 clones, over 65% being singletons. The sequence came from a middle-aged woman in good health and CMV-seropositive. What was sequenced was PBMCs.

This CDR3 reads CASSQYDRSSTDTQYF. The CDR3 nucleotides are TGCGCCAGCAGCCAGTACGACAGATCTAGCACAGATACGCAGTATTTT. V and J are TRBV5-1 and TRBJ2-3; maybe TRBD1 (5 bases). V was shortened by 4 bases and J by 0 bases, with 15 bases between the two germline ends. The CDR3 covers 16 residues. Germline V gene sequence: CDR1 SGHRS, CDR2 YFSETQ. Filled out from reference TRBV5-1 and TRBJ2-3, the complete variable domain reads KAGVTQTPRYLIKTRGQQVTLSCSPISGHRSVSWYQQTPGQGLQFLFEYFSETQRNKGNFPGRFSGRQFSNSRSEMNVSTLELGDSALYLCASSQYDRSSTDTQYFGPGTRLTVL.